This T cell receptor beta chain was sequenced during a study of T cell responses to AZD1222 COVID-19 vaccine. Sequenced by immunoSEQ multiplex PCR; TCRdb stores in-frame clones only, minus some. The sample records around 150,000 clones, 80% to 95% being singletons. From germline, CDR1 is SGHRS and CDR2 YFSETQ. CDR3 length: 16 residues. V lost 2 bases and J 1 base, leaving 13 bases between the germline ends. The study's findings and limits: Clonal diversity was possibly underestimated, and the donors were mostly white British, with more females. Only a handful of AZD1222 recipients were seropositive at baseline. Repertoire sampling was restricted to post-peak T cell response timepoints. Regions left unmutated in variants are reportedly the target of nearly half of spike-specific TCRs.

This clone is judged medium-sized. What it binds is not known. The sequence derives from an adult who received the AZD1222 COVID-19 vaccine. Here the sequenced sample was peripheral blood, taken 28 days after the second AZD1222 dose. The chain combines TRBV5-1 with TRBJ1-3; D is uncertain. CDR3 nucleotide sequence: TGCGCCAGCAGCTTCGGGTTGGGGAAGTCTGGAAACACCATATATTTT. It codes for CASSFGLGKSGNTIYF.